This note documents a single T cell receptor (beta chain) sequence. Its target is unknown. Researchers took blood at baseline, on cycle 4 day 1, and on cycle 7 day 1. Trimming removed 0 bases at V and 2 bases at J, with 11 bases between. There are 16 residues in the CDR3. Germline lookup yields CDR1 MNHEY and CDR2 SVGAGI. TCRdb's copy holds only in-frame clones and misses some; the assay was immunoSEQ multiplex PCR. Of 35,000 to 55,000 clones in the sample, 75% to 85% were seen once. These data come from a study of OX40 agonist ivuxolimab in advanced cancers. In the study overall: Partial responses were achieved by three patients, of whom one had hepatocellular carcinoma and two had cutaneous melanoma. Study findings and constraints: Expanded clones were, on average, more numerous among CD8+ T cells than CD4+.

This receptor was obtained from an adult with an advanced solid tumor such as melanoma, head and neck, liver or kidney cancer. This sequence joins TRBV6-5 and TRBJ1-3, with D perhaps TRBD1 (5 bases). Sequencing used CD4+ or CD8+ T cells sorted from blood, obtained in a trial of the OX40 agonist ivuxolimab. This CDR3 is CASSYSAGITGNTIYF. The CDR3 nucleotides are TGTGCCAGCAGTTACTCGGCAGGGATAACTGGAAACACCATATATTTT.